The entry that follows covers one T cell receptor (beta chain) sequence. CDR1 is SGHRS, CDR2 YFSETQ, per germline. The CDR3 has 15 residues. The germline V and J ends were trimmed by 0 bases and 0 bases, with 4 bases remaining between them. The data stem from a study of OX40 agonist ivuxolimab in advanced cancers. Study as a whole: Dosing consisted of intravenous ivuxolimab at 0.01 to 10 mg/kg every 2 weeks. Participants averaged approximately 65 years of age (range about 23 to 79) and were around 80% male.

The assay was immunoSEQ multiplex PCR, and TCRdb's table has in-frame clones only and misses some. The sample includes 20,000 to 30,000 clones, approximately 86% seen only once; the top ten take approximately 8%. The chain uses TRBV5-1 and TRBJ1-6; D is unresolved. This clonotype was obtained from an adult with an advanced solid tumor such as melanoma, head and neck, liver or kidney cancer. Here the sequenced sample was CD4+ or CD8+ T cells sorted from blood, taken in a trial of the OX40 agonist ivuxolimab. The CDR3 nucleotides read TGCGCCAGCAGCTTGGACGACTCCTATAATTCACCCCTCCACTTT. Its translation: CASSLDDSYNSPLHF.